A selection of T cell receptor beta chains follows, all from one sample in a study of blood T cell repertoires in COVID-19. Clones were sequenced by immunoSEQ multiplex PCR, and TCRdb holds only the in-frame ones, with some missing. The top ten clones hold about 1.9% of a sample with roughly 340,000 clones, approximately 89% of them seen once. Specimen: PBMCs or T cells enriched from blood (not recorded which). These receptors all come from a man in his forties in a cohort exposed to, infected with or recovered from COVID-19 (not recorded which). Each CDR3 is given with its conserved first and last residue. A D gene is named only where the DNA matches it firmly. Clone sizes are given selectively: once, few, many, or a class where the clone is expanded.

>TRBD1|few|TRBJ1-4|TRBV29-1
TGCAGCGTTGGGTACAGGGGTGAAAAACTGTTTTTT
CSVGYRGEKLFF
>TRBD2|NA|TRBJ2-1|TRBV15
TGTGCCACCAGCAGATCACGAGGGACTAGCGGGCCCAATGAGCAGTTCTTC
CATSRSRGTSGPNEQFF
>TRBD1|NA|TRBJ2-7|TRBV28
TGTGCCAGCAGTTTGTCCCGACAGGGGGTAGGCCTCTCCTACGAGCAGTACTTC
CASSLSRQGVGLSYEQYF
>TRBD1|NA|TRBJ2-1|TRBV15
TGTGCCACCAGCAGACAAATTCTTGGACAGGCATATGAGCAGTTCTTC
CATSRQILGQAYEQFF
>TRBD1|NA|TRBJ2-3|TRBV19
TGTGCCAGTAGTATCGGGACAGACGATACGCAGTATTTT
CASSIGTDDTQYF
>NA|NA|TRBJ2-2|TRBV6-5
TGTGCCAGCAGTTACTCGACAGGATTGAACACCGGGGAGCTGTTTTTT
CASSYSTGLNTGELFF
>TRBD1|NA|TRBJ2-1|TRBV10-3
TGTGCCATCGGGGGGACAGGGGACTACAATGAGCAGTTCTTC
CAIGGTGDYNEQFF
>TRBD1|NA|TRBJ2-4|TRBV7-8
TGTGCCAGCAGCCCCCCGACAGGGGTCAAAAACATTCAGTACTTC
CASSPPTGVKNIQYF
>TRBD2|once|TRBJ2-1|TRBV10-1
TGCGCCAGCAGTGATGCGGCTAGCGGGAGGGCCGCTGAGCAGTTCTTC
CASSDAASGRAAEQFF
>TRBD1|NA|TRBJ2-7|TRBV2
TGTGCCAGCAGGGTAGGGACAGGGGGTAAGGAGCAGTACTTC
CASRVGTGGKEQYF
>NA|few|TRBJ1-2|TRBV2
TGTGCCAGCAGTGAAGGGCAGGCCATACCGAGCTATGGCTACACCTTC
CASSEGQAIPSYGYTF
>TRBD1|NA|TRBJ2-1|TRBV5-1
TGCGCCAGCAGCTTGGAGACAGGGGAATACAATGAGCAGTTCTTC
CASSLETGEYNEQFF
>TRBD2|NA|TRBJ2-7|TRBV19
TGTGCCAGTAGTATAGGGCTAGCGGGTTCTTACGAGCAGTACTTC
CASSIGLAGSYEQYF
>NA|NA|TRBJ2-2|TRBV6-4
TGTGCCAGCAGTCCCGGCCGGGGGACCGGGGAGCTGTTTTTT
CASSPGRGTGELFF
>NA|NA|TRBJ2-3|TRBV3-1/TRBV3-2
TGTGCCAGCAGCCAGAGTGGCGGGGATACGCAGTATTTT
CASSQSGGDTQYF
>NA|NA|TRBJ1-6|TRBV9
TGTGCCAGCAGCGTAGCAGGGGTTTCACCCCTCCACTTT
CASSVAGVSPLHF
>TRBD1|NA|TRBJ2-5|TRBV12-5
TGTGCTAGTGGTCCCGGGACAGGGTGGGAGACCCAGTACTTC
CASGPGTGWETQYF
>NA|NA|TRBJ1-4|TRBV5-1
TGCGCCAGCAGCTCAGTCCCAACTAATGAAAAACTGTTTTTT
CASSSVPTNEKLFF
>NA|NA|TRBJ2-1|TRBV5-6
TGTGCCAGCAGCCTCGGGTTGTACAATGAGCAGTTCTTC
CASSLGLYNEQFF
>TRBD1|few|TRBJ1-1|TRBV7-2
TGTGCCAGCAGCCTTGGACAGGAGAACACTGAAGCTTTCTTT
CASSLGQENTEAFF
>TRBD2|once|TRBJ2-1|TRBV28
TGTGCCAGCAGTTTAAACCCCCTAGCGGAGCGGCTTAACAATGAGCAGTTCTTC
CASSLNPLAERLNNEQFF
>TRBD1|NA|TRBJ1-2|TRBV5-1
TGCGCCAGCAGCTTGACAGGGGATAACTATGGCTACACCTTC
CASSLTGDNYGYTF
>NA|NA|TRBJ1-1|TRBV28
TGTGCCAGCAGTTCCGACCTGGGGGGAAACACTGAAGCTTTCTTT
CASSSDLGGNTEAFF
>TRBD2|NA|TRBJ2-1|TRBV19
TGTGCCAGTAGTCAATCCGGGACTAGCGGTCCTAATGAGCAGTTCTTC
CASSQSGTSGPNEQFF
>TRBD1|NA|TRBJ2-1|TRBV28
TGTGCCAGCAGTAATACCGGGACAGGGGGCGGGGATGAGCAGTTCTTC
CASSNTGTGGGDEQFF
>TRBD1|NA|TRBJ2-7|TRBV6-5
TGTGCCAGCAGTTACTCGGGACAGGGGGAATACTACGAGCAGTACTTC
CASSYSGQGEYYEQYF
>NA|NA|TRBJ1-1|TRBV20-1
TGCAGTGCTAGTCCCTCTCAGGTGGAAGCTTTCTTT
CSASPSQVEAFF
>NA|NA|TRBJ1-2|TRBV5-8
TGTGCCAGCAGCTTGTCGCAGGGTCCCTATGGCTACACCTTC
CASSLSQGPYGYTF